This TCR beta chain was captured in a study of post-analysis software for immune sequencing data. Findings and caveats of the study: Multiple sclerosis was associated with a significant reduction in normalized Chao1 diversity relative to controls. Patients had higher frequencies than controls of roughly 5 TRBV segments, including TRBV5-6, TRBV5-1 and TRBV20-1. Under the F measure, samples that were prepared in one batch clustered strongly together.

The V gene's germline CDR1 is SGHTA and CDR2 FQGNSA. CDR3 length equals 15 residues. Trimming shortened V by 5 bases and J by 9 bases, and 20 bases separated the two germline ends. Researchers reported that TCR beta cDNA libraries carried unique molecular identifiers. Input amounts of 1 to 10 million T cells were used. These gave approximately 500,000 cDNA molecules, so each molecule approximated one T cell. In TCRdb, the PCR reads were re-called with MiXCR into one record per CDR3 protein. Of hundreds of thousands of distinct CDR3 sequences listed, roughly 45% are singletons. In its sample, this clonotype was seen a few times. Antigen: not known.

The chain combines TRBV7-2 with TRBJ2-1; D might be TRBD1 (5 bases). Sequencing was carried out using blood. The receptor's source is a girl aged 5-17 years with multiple sclerosis. This CDR3 reads CASSPFGQGIGEQFF. The CDR3 DNA reads as TGTGCCAGCAGCCCGTTCGGTCAGGGTATCGGTGAGCAGTTCTTC.